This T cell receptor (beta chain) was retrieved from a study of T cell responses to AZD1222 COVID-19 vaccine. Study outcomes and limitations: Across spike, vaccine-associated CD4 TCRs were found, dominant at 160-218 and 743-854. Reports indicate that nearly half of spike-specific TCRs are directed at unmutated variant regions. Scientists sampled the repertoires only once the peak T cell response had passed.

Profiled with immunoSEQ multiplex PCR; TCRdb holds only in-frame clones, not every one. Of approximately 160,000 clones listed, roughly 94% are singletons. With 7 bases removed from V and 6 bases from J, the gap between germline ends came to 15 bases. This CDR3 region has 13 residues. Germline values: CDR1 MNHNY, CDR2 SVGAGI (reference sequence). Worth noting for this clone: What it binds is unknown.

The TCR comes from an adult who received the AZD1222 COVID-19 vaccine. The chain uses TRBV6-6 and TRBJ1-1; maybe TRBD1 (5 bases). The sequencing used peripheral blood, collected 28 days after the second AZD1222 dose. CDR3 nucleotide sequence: TGTGCCAGCACCGGGGCCCAACACCCTGAAGCTTTCTTT. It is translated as CASTGAQHPEAFF.